Described below is a single T cell receptor (beta chain) sequence and its context. Germline V gives CDR1 SGHRS, CDR2 YFSETQ. The CDR3 is made up of 14 amino acids. Trimming pared 0 bases from V and 0 bases from J, leaving 5 bases between. This sample is part of a study of blood T cell repertoires in COVID-19. Overall study: Sites in the United States, Italy and Spain provided acute and convalescent COVID-19 samples.

Sequencing was performed with immunoSEQ multiplex PCR; in TCRdb, only in-frame clones are kept and a portion is missing. Here the sample spans around 60,000 clones, around four fifths being singletons. The chain has TRBV5-1 and TRBJ2-3; no definite D call. This clonotype was sampled from a human donor in a cohort sampled during active COVID-19. What was sequenced was peripheral blood. CDR3 nucleotide sequence: TGCGCCAGCAGCTTGGTTGGCAGCACAGATACGCAGTATTTT. This gives the protein CASSLVGSTDTQYF. Filled out from reference TRBV5-1 and TRBJ2-3, the complete variable domain reads KAGVTQTPRYLIKTRGQQVTLSCSPISGHRSVSWYQQTPGQGLQFLFEYFSETQRNKGNFPGRFSGRQFSNSRSEMNVSTLELGDSALYLCASSLVGSTDTQYFGPGTRLTVL.